This entry lists 5 T cell receptor beta chains sequenced from one sample in a study of spatial heterogeneity in lung cancer (dated by TCRdb to between 2018 and 2020). The sample's time point, from its label and the paper: sample taken at primary tumor resection. General findings and caveats noted by the study authors: The tumor nonsynonymous mutation count correlated with the number of expanded alpha and beta TCRs within the tumor.

Library preparation employed 5' RACE. For sequencing, a NextSeq 500 was employed. Starting from the raw public reads, TCRdb applied fastp trimming at Q25, assembled clones with MiXCR and retained in-frame beta chains. Each CDR3 protein appears once, grouped with its most common genes and DNA. This sample gives roughly 18,000 distinct CDR3 sequences in total; about 9.6% of them show up just once. Roughly 20% of the sample rests with the top ten. No antigen has been assigned to these receptors. The source material was lung tumor tissue, sampled at surgery. Every receptor here comes from a female donor with early-stage non-small cell lung cancer.

This clonotype showed up just a few times. The size of this beta chain means little, since it is a stray read in a library made for alpha chains. The rearrangement uses TRBV2 and TRBJ2-7; possible D gene TRBD1, 6 bases. Trimming removed 5 bases from V and 11 bases from J, with 19 bases in between. Germline loops: CDR1 SNHLY, CDR2 FYNNEI. The CDR3 extends over 13 amino acids. The CDR3 nucleotides read TGTGCCAGCAGTCTGACAGGATTTCGGGACAAGTACTTC. Protein product: CASSLTGFRDKYF.

This clonotype is termed medium-sized. Little can be read into the size of this beta chain, an off-target read in a library designed for alpha chains. The gene calls are TRBV6-5 and TRBJ1-2; D possibly corresponds to TRBD1 (6 bases). Germline V gene data show CDR1 as MNHEY and CDR2 as SVGAGI. The CDR3 covers 16 residues. V lost 0 bases, J lost 7 bases, and 18 bases lay in between. The CDR3, as DNA: TGTGCCAGCAGTTACTCCGGTCGGGGGGGCCAGTCTGGCTACACCTTC. Translation: CASSYSGRGGQSGYTF.

This clonotype came up many times. A library prepared for alpha chains yielded this beta chain as an off-target read; its size is of little meaning. The rearrangement uses TRBV7-8 and TRBJ2-5; 16 bases align to TRBD2. The germline CDR1 and CDR2 sequences are SGHVS and FQNEAQ. The CDR3 extends over 22 amino acids. The V segment lost 1 base and the J segment 3 bases; nucleotides outside the gene matches: 17. CDR3 nucleotides: TGTGCCAGCAGCTTAGAAATGAGGGGACTAGCGGGGGGGCCGCTGTCTAAAGAGACCCAGTACTTC. It codes for CASSLEMRGLAGGPLSKETQYF.

Many counts were recorded for this clonotype. Because the library targeted alpha chains, this beta chain is an off-target read whose size means little. The chain links TRBV29-1 to TRBJ2-7; tentative D call: TRBD1 (5 bases). Germline V lookup: CDR1 SQVTM, CDR2 ANQGSEA. The V gene lost 5 bases and the J gene lost 4 bases, with 12 bases spanning the gap. This CDR3 has 12 amino acids. CDR3 protein: CSVSGQSYEQYF. CDR3 DNA: TGCAGCGTTTCCGGACAAAGTTACGAGCAGTACTTC.

By proportion, this clonotype is medium-sized. A library prepared for alpha chains yielded this beta chain as an off-target read; its size is of little meaning. V usage is TRBV12-3 or TRBV12-4 and J usage is TRBJ1-3, with D maybe TRBD1 (5 bases). The V end was cut by 7 bases, the J end by 2 bases, with 18 bases between. The CDR3 totals 16 residues. This CDR3 reads CASTQRARGTGNTIYF. CDR3 bases: TGTGCCAGCACCCAGCGGGCGCGGGGGACTGGAAACACCATATATTTT.